The 25 T cell receptor beta chains listed next were all sequenced from one sample in a study of blood T cell repertoires in COVID-19. Data came from immunoSEQ multiplex PCR; TCRdb stores just in-frame clones and leaves some out. The sample consists of about 460,000 clones, 70% to 90% of them appearing once. Sequencing input: PBMCs or T cells enriched from blood (not recorded which). Receptors originate from a woman aged 55-70 years who had recovered from COVID-19.

CDR3 residues: CASSPRGEDQPQHF. In nucleotides, the CDR3 is TGTGCCAGCAGCCCCAGGGGGGAGGATCAGCCCCAGCATTTT. The chain is built from TRBV7-9 and TRBJ1-5; 7 bases map to TRBD1. J was trimmed by 5 bases and V by 5 bases; bases with no gene match: 6. The CDR3 runs to 14 residues. Germline assignment: CDR1 SEHNR and CDR2 FQNEAQ (reference sequence).

The genes are TRBV5-6 and TRBJ2-2, with TRBD2 identical over 13 bases. Trimming cost V 4 bases and J 9 bases; bases outside gene matches: 6. The CDR3 covers 15 residues. Per germline, CDR1 SGHDT and CDR2 YYEEEE. The CDR3 spells CASSTGLAGYRELFF. The CDR3 DNA is TGTGCCAGCAGCACGGGACTAGCGGGGTACCGGGAGCTGTTTTTT.

This sequence joins TRBV6-5 and TRBJ2-7; D remains unclear. Trimming removed 9 bases from V and 2 bases from J, with 8 bases in between. CDR1 and CDR2 from the germline V gene are MNHEY and SVGAGI. CDR3 length: 11 residues. CDR3 residues: CARTTTYEQYV. DNA for the CDR3: TGTGCCAGGACGACAACCTACGAGCAGTACGTC.

The chain couples TRBV10-1 to TRBJ2-7; D might be TRBD1 (6 bases). The CDR3 is 17 residues long. The germline V and J ends were trimmed by 7 bases and 0 bases, with 22 bases remaining between them. The germline V gene encodes CDR1 WNHNN and CDR2 SYGVQD (reference sequence). The CDR3 is CASMALLRQASSYEQYF. The CDR3 DNA is TGCGCCAGCATGGCCCTCCTTAGACAGGCCAGCTCCTACGAGCAGTACTTC.

This sequence joins TRBV20-1 and TRBJ2-1; 7 nucleotides line up with TRBD1. V was clipped by 3 bases and J by 10 bases; unmatched bases: 0. CDR3 length: 10 residues. Germline V gene sequence: CDR1 DFQATT, CDR2 SNEGSKA (reference sequence). In nucleotides, the CDR3 is TGCAGTGCTAGGGGACAGGAGCAGTTCTTC. Its protein is CSARGQEQFF.

The CDR3 region has the DNA TGTGCCAGCACCGCAGGCGGGGCAGATACGCAGTATTTT. Encoded protein: CASTAGGADTQYF. This chain connects TRBV3-1 (or the pseudogene TRBV3-2) to TRBJ2-3; possibly TRBD2 for D (6 bases). The length of the CDR3 is 13 residues. Germline values: CDR1 LGHDT, CDR2 YNNKEL (reference sequence). The V end was cut by 7 bases, the J end by 4 bases, with 12 bases between.

This clone appeared once. The chain uses TRBV18 and TRBJ1-3; D is undetermined. The V end lost 3 bases, the J end lost 0 bases, and 12 bases lay between the germline ends. The V gene's germline CDR1 is KGHSH and CDR2 LQKENI. This CDR3 is 16 amino acids long. The CDR3 sequence is CASSPSDYYSGNTIYF. CDR3 nucleotides: TGTGCCAGCTCACCTTCGGACTACTACTCTGGAAACACCATATATTTT.

This clone is a singleton in its sample. The chain carries TRBV6-5 and TRBJ1-1; the match to TRBD1 covers 11 bases. The V and J ends lost 8 bases and 7 bases, in that order; junction bases with no gene match: 3. This CDR3 region has 12 residues. Germline V gives CDR1 MNHEY, CDR2 SVGAGI. DNA of the CDR3: TGTGCCAGCCAAGGGACAGGGGGTGAAGCTTTCTTT. Its translation: CASQGTGGEAFF.

This clone was seen once. The rearrangement uses TRBV5-1 and TRBJ2-1; 10 bases are shared with TRBD1. Looked up from germline, CDR1 is SGHRS and CDR2 is YFSETQ. V dropped 4 bases and J dropped 5; count of bases not matched to a gene: 9. The CDR3 is made up of 16 amino acids. The CDR3 DNA reads TGCGCCAGCAGCGCATCCGGGACAGGGGACCACAATGAGCAGTTCTTC. Amino acid sequence: CASSASGTGDHNEQFF. The whole variable domain, filled in from reference TRBV5-1 and TRBJ2-1, reads KAGVTQTPRYLIKTRGQQVTLSCSPISGHRSVSWYQQTPGQGLQFLFEYFSETQRNKGNFPGRFSGRQFSNSRSEMNVSTLELGDSALYLCASSASGTGDHNEQFFGPGTRLTVL.

This rearrangement joins TRBV6-2 or TRBV6-3 to TRBJ1-6, with D unresolved. Germline V CDR1 and CDR2: MNHEY, SVGEGT. The ends were cut back, 5 bases at V and 8 bases at J, with 7 bases in the middle. CDR3 length equals 12 residues. CDR3 nucleotides: TGTGCCAGCAGTCTCCGGGATTCACCCCTCCACTTT. It codes for CASSLRDSPLHF.

This sequence joins TRBV10-1 and TRBJ2-3; TRBD2 matches 10 bases. Germline CDR1 WNHNN, CDR2 SYGVQD (reference sequence). This CDR3 has 15 amino acids. V lost 6 bases and J lost 2; bases outside the gene matches: 5. This chain's CDR3 is CASRNSGGPTDTQYF. The DNA for the CDR3 is TGCGCCAGCAGAAATAGCGGGGGGCCCACAGATACGCAGTATTTT.

J is TRBJ1-5 and V is TRBV12-5; D might be TRBD1 (6 bases). The CDR3 is 16 amino acids. The germline CDR1 and CDR2 sequences are LGHNT and FRNRAP. V gave up 7 bases and J gave up 2 bases, with 18 bases separating them. CDR3 sequence (DNA): TGTGCTAGTGTTCCCCGAGGGGGTATCGGCAATCAGCCCCAGCATTTT. This encodes CASVPRGGIGNQPQHF.

The chain carries TRBV19 and TRBJ1-4, with TRBD1 identical over 10 bases. This CDR3 spans 14 amino acids. CDR1 and CDR2 (germline): LNHDA, SQIVND (reference sequence). J lost 8 bases, V lost 5 bases, and 5 bases had no gene match. The CDR3 sequence is CASSDDRGQEKLFF. CDR3 sequence (DNA): TGTGCCAGTAGTGACGACAGGGGGCAAGAAAAACTGTTTTTT.

This clone was seen repeatedly, ten times or more. The V call is TRBV15, the J call TRBJ1-2; D perhaps matches TRBD1 (6 bases). Trimming removed 1 base from V and 2 bases from J, with 14 bases in between. The CDR3 runs to 16 residues. Germline CDR1 and CDR2: LNHNV and YYDKDF (reference sequence). The CDR3 loop reads CATSRARDKRNYGYTF. The CDR3 DNA is TGTGCCACCAGCAGAGCGAGGGACAAGAGGAACTATGGCTACACCTTC.

V and J are TRBV5-5 and TRBJ2-2; D is uncertain. In germline, CDR1 is SGHKS, CDR2 YYEKEE (reference sequence). Trimming stripped 7 bases from V and 4 bases from J, with 20 bases between. The CDR3 covers 16 residues. The CDR3 loop reads CASGIDFPGLTGELFF. The CDR3 bases are TGTGCCAGCGGAATCGACTTTCCTGGCCTCACCGGGGAGCTGTTTTTT.

J is TRBJ2-2 and V is TRBV3-1 (or the pseudogene TRBV3-2); D is uncertain. Trimming pared 4 bases from V and 1 base from J, leaving 10 bases between. The germline V gene has CDR1 LGHDT and CDR2 YNNKEL (reference sequence). CDR3 size: 15 residues. This CDR3 is CASSPQSVNTGELFF. The CDR3 coding sequence is TGTGCCAGCAGCCCGCAGTCCGTGAACACCGGGGAGCTGTTTTTT.

The gene calls are TRBV28 and TRBJ1-1, with no clear D. V was pared by 3 bases and J by 1 base, with 6 bases between. This CDR3 spans 13 amino acids. Germline values: CDR1 MDHEN, CDR2 SYDVKM. The CDR3 nucleotides are TGTGCCAGCAGTTTGAGAGGGAACACTGAAGCTTTCTTT. Encoded protein: CASSLRGNTEAFF. Supplemented by reference TRBV28 and TRBJ1-1, the full variable domain reads DVKVTQSSRYLVKRTGEKVFLECVQDMDHENMFWYRQDPGLGLRLIYFSYDVKMKEKGDIPEGYSVSREKKERFSLILESASTNQTSMYLCASSLRGNTEAFFGQGTRLTVV.

The V call is TRBV5-1, the J call TRBJ2-3, with D possibly matching TRBD2 (6 bases). The germline V gene has CDR1 SGHRS and CDR2 YFSETQ. The CDR3 has 13 residues. The ends were cut back, 9 bases at V and 0 bases at J, with 11 bases in the middle. The CDR3 sequence: CATRDSSTDTQYF. The CDR3 DNA reads as TGCGCCACCCGGGACTCGAGCACAGATACGCAGTATTTT.

The V call is TRBV5-1, the J call TRBJ2-3; weak D call: TRBD1 (6 bases). The CDR3 spans 14 residues. Trimming pared 5 bases from V and 2 bases from J, leaving 12 bases between. Germline V gene data show CDR1 as SGHRS and CDR2 as YFSETQ. CDR3 sequence (DNA): TGCGCCAGCAGTCGGACAGATTTCACAGATACGCAGTATTTT. Protein: CASSRTDFTDTQYF.

The chain's CDR3 is CASSVGHVAQVYEQYV. The CDR3 region has the DNA TGTGCCAGCAGCGTAGGTCACGTTGCCCAGGTTTACGAGCAGTACGTC. The chain links TRBV9 to TRBJ2-7; D uncertain. Deletions cut 0 bases from V and 4 bases from J, with 17 bases between. The germline gives CDR1 SGDLS, CDR2 YYNGEE. This CDR3 has 16 residues.

The chain's CDR3 is CASITEKGLANTGELFF. For the CDR3, the DNA is TGTGCCAGCATCACGGAGAAGGGGCTTGCAAACACCGGGGAGCTGTTTTTT. This chain connects TRBV2 to TRBJ2-2; a weak D match, TRBD1 (5 bases). The ends were cut back, 7 bases at V and 2 bases at J, with 20 bases in the middle. Germline V lookup: CDR1 SNHLY, CDR2 FYNNEI. The CDR3 runs 17 residues.

This clone was counted a single time. The gene calls are TRBV11-2 and TRBJ2-3; D is possibly TRBD2 (6 bases). Germline CDR1 is SGHAT and CDR2 is FQNNGV. This CDR3 spans 15 amino acids. V was pared by 2 bases and J by 2 bases, with 11 bases between. The CDR3 region has the DNA TGTGCCAGCAGCTTAAGGGCGGGGACCACAGATACGCAGTATTTT. Its protein is CASSLRAGTTDTQYF.

This clone was seen once. V usage is TRBV3-1 (or the pseudogene TRBV3-2) and J usage is TRBJ2-5; D might be TRBD1 (6 bases). Germline assignment: CDR1 LGHDT and CDR2 YNNKEL (reference sequence). V was pared by 4 bases and J by 1 base, with 13 bases between. This CDR3 is built from 15 residues. The CDR3 sequence: CASSPMGRGQETQYF. The CDR3 DNA reads TGTGCCAGCAGCCCCATGGGCAGGGGCCAAGAGACCCAGTACTTC.

The J gene is TRBJ2-3, the V gene TRBV6-6, with TRBD2 identical over 16 bases. This CDR3 region has 18 residues. Trimming at V came to 6 bases and at J to 6 bases, leaving 12 bases not matched to a gene. Germline V lookup: CDR1 MNHNY, CDR2 SVGAGI (reference sequence). The CDR3 nucleotides are TGTGCCAGCAGCCGACTCGGGACTAGCGGGGGGGCCGTTGATACGCAGTATTTT. This encodes CASSRLGTSGGAVDTQYF.

V gene TRBV4-1 combines with J gene TRBJ2-7; tentative D call: TRBD2 (5 bases). Trimming stripped 2 bases from V and 0 bases from J, with 8 bases between. Looked up from germline, CDR1 is MGHRA and CDR2 is YSYEKL. CDR3 size: 14 residues. CDR3 nucleotides: TGCGCCAGCAGCCAAATGGGGAGCTCCTACGAGCAGTACTTC. Translating gives CASSQMGSSYEQYF.